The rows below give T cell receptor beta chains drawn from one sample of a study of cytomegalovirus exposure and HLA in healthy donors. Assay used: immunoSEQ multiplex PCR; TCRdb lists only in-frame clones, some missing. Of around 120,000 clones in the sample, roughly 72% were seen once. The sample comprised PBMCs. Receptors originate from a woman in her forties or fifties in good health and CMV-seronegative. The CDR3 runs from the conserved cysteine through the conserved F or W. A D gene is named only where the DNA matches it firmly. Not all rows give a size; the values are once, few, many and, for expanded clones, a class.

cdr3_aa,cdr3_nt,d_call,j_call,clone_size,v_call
CASSQLTVNTEAFF,TGCGCCAGCAGCCAGCTGACAGTGAACACTGAAGCTTTCTTT,.,TRBJ1-1,.,TRBV4-3
CASSQEGGQVSYNEQFF,TGCGCCAGCAGCCAAGAGGGAGGGCAGGTGAGCTACAATGAGCAGTTCTTC,TRBD2,TRBJ2-1,.,TRBV4-1
CAWATATGNTIYF,TGTGCCTGGGCTACAGCAACTGGAAACACCATATATTTT,.,TRBJ1-3,.,TRBV30
CASSLGGTGNTEAFF,TGTGCCAGCAGTTTAGGGGGGACAGGGAACACTGAAGCTTTCTTT,TRBD1,TRBJ1-1,.,TRBV28
CAWSPIGYEQYF,TGTGCCTGGAGCCCCATCGGCTACGAGCAGTACTTC,.,TRBJ2-7,.,TRBV30
CASSQDHQAGCDQPQHF,TGTGCCAGCAGCCAAGATCACCAAGCAGGGTGTGATCAGCCCCAGCATTTT,.,TRBJ1-5,.,TRBV4-2
CASRNRRAGTDTQYF,TGTGCCAGCAGAAACAGGCGTGCCGGCACAGATACGCAGTATTTT,.,TRBJ2-3,.,TRBV6-1
CASSLTGGHEQYF,TGTGCCAGCAGCTTGACAGGGGGCCACGAGCAGTACTTC,TRBD1,TRBJ2-7,.,TRBV9
CASSQTGYTEAFF,TGTGCCAGCAGTCAGACAGGGTACACTGAAGCTTTCTTT,TRBD1,TRBJ1-1,.,TRBV6-5
CASSYDDQGPQGHF,TGTGCCAGCAGTTACGACGATCAGGGGCCGCAGGGGCATTTT,.,TRBJ1-5,.,TRBV6-6
CASSVEEGSTEAFF,TGTGCCAGCAGCGTAGAGGAGGGGTCCACTGAAGCTTTCTTT,.,TRBJ1-1,.,TRBV9
CASSQVFGGFGEQFF,TGTGCCAGCAGCCAAGTGTTTGGAGGGTTCGGGGAGCAGTTCTTC,.,TRBJ2-1,once,TRBV14
CASSYGLAGAVYEQYF,TGTGCCAGCAGTTACGGGCTAGCGGGAGCGGTATACGAGCAGTACTTC,TRBD2,TRBJ2-7,.,TRBV6-5
CGTGTKETQYF,TGCGGGACCGGGACTAAGGAGACCCAGTACTTC,TRBD2,TRBJ2-5,.,TRBV20-1
CASSRQGPNEKLFF,TGTGCCAGCAGTAGACAGGGGCCTAATGAAAAACTGTTTTTT,TRBD1,TRBJ1-4,.,TRBV28
CASSSAPSGYYEQYF,TGTGCCAGCAGTTCCGCCCCGAGCGGATACTACGAGCAGTACTTC,.,TRBJ2-7,.,TRBV28
CASNERGLGDEAFF,TGTGCCAGCAACGAAAGGGGGCTTGGGGATGAAGCTTTCTTT,TRBD1,TRBJ1-1,few,TRBV6-1
CASSLLSLIAGGRGNEQFF,TGTGCCAGCAGTTTATTAAGTTTGATTGCGGGAGGTCGGGGTAATGAGCAGTTCTTC,TRBD2,TRBJ2-1,.,TRBV27
CASSRDNSGANVLTF,TGTGCCAGCAGTCGGGACAACTCTGGGGCCAACGTCCTGACTTTC,.,TRBJ2-6,few,TRBV2
CASSLGDRATGELFF,TGTGCCAGCAGTTTAGGAGACAGGGCGACCGGGGAGCTGTTTTTT,TRBD1,TRBJ2-2,.,TRBV28
CASGGMSGQIEKLFF,TGTGCTAGTGGTGGAATGTCGGGACAGATAGAAAAACTGTTTTTT,TRBD1,TRBJ1-4,.,TRBV12-5
CATSRDRGGRSTDTQYF,TGTGCCACCAGCAGAGATCGGGGCGGGAGGAGCACAGATACGCAGTATTTT,TRBD2,TRBJ2-3,.,TRBV15
CASSQRQGKTQYF,TGTGCCAGTAGCCAACGACAGGGAAAGACCCAGTACTTC,TRBD1,TRBJ2-5,once,TRBV19
CASRGTVYGYTF,TGTGCCAGCAGAGGGACAGTCTATGGCTACACCTTC,TRBD1,TRBJ1-2,.,TRBV6-5